These 17 T cell receptor beta chains came from one sample sequenced in a study of shared clonotypes between healthy human individuals. As defined, naive CD8 cells were CD45RO-negative and positively selected for CCR7, with terminally differentiated effector memory CD45RA+ cells excluded. Sequencing was performed with immunoSEQ multiplex PCR; in TCRdb, only in-frame clones are kept and a portion is missing. Of hundreds of thousands of clones listed, around 96% are singletons. The sample comprised naive CD8+ T cells sorted from blood. Every receptor here comes from a woman between 25 and 40 years old in good health.

The chain combines TRBV28 with TRBJ2-5; D tentatively fits TRBD1 or TRBD2 (5 bases each). V was shortened by 5 bases and J by 5 bases, with 9 bases between the two germline ends. CDR1 MDHEN and CDR2 SYDVKM come from the germline V gene. The CDR3 totals 12 residues. The CDR3 nucleotides are TGTGCCAGCAGTGGGGGTCGGGAGACCCAGTACTTC. This encodes CASSGGRETQYF. The full variable domain, rest sourced from reference TRBV28 and TRBJ2-5, is DVKVTQSSRYLVKRTGEKVFLECVQDMDHENMFWYRQDPGLGLRLIYFSYDVKMKEKGDIPEGYSVSREKKERFSLILESASTNQTSMYLCASSGGRETQYFGPGTRLLVL.

The V gene is TRBV6-7, the J gene TRBJ2-7, with 11 positions matching TRBD2. TRBV6-7 is an open reading frame whose function is uncertain. This CDR3 region has 14 residues. Trimming removed 7 bases from V and 3 bases from J; junction bases left unmatched: 5. The CDR3 DNA reads TGTGCCAGCACCTTAGCGGGAGGGCACTACGAGCAGTACTTC. Its translation: CASTLAGGHYEQYF.

The genes are TRBV7-9 and TRBJ2-7; D gene ambiguous. This CDR3 contains 13 residues. Looked up from germline, CDR1 is SEHNR and CDR2 is FQNEAQ (reference sequence). Deletions cut 7 bases from V and 4 bases from J, with 14 bases between. DNA for the CDR3: TGTGCCAGCATCAAAGATGGGGAATACGAGCAGTACTTC. Its translation: CASIKDGEYEQYF.

This clone was detected a few times. The rearrangement joins TRBV10-1 to TRBJ1-2; maybe TRBD1 (5 bases). The V gene's germline CDR1 is WNHNN and CDR2 SYGVQD (reference sequence). Trimming stripped 0 bases from V and 7 bases from J, with 12 bases between. The CDR3 length is 14 residues. The CDR3 spells CASSESTRGSGYTF. The CDR3, as DNA: TGCGCCAGCAGTGAGTCCACCCGGGGCTCTGGCTACACCTTC.

The J gene is TRBJ2-7, the V gene TRBV6-1; a weak D match, TRBD1 (6 bases). The CDR3 loop spans 15 amino acids. CDR1 and CDR2 from the germline V gene are MNHNS and SASEGT. Between the trimmed V and J ends, which lost 3 bases and 0 bases, there was a span of 12 bases. This chain's CDR3 is CASSDDRNYSYEQYF. In DNA, the CDR3 is TGTGCCAGCAGTGATGACAGGAACTACTCCTACGAGCAGTACTTC.

This clone was seen once. This chain's CDR3 is CATSGLTPYEQYF. CDR3 bases: TGTGCCACGTCCGGGCTCACCCCCTACGAGCAGTACTTC. The chain uses TRBV27 and TRBJ2-7, with D uncertain. The CDR3 is made up of 13 amino acids. V was clipped by 10 bases and J by 2 bases, with 15 bases between them. CDR1 and CDR2 (germline): MNHEY, SMNVEV (reference sequence).

The chain is built from TRBV19 and TRBJ1-5; 9 nucleotides agree with TRBD1. V dropped 4 bases and J dropped 4; count of bases not matched to a gene: 14. Germline V lookup: CDR1 LNHDA, CDR2 SQIVND (reference sequence). The length of the CDR3 is 18 residues. The CDR3 loop is CASSSVRWGTGLNQPQHF. The CDR3 DNA reads as TGTGCCAGTAGTAGCGTCCGGTGGGGGACAGGGCTTAATCAGCCCCAGCATTTT.

The rearrangement links TRBV5-1 to TRBJ2-1; 10 bases are a match to TRBD1. Germline lookup yields CDR1 SGHRS and CDR2 YFSETQ. There are 19 residues in the CDR3. In DNA, the CDR3 is TGCTCCACTCGGAGGGGGACAGGGGCTCGGAAGGTGCTTTACAATGAGCAGTTCTTC. Its translation is CSTRRGTGARKVLYNEQFF.

The chain has TRBV29-1 and TRBJ2-1, with 12 bases aligning to TRBD2. The CDR3 is 18 residues long. The V and J ends lost 3 bases and 3 bases, in that order; junction bases with no gene match: 12. Germline loops: CDR1 SQVTM, CDR2 ANQGSEA. CDR3 sequence reads: CSVEILAGGRVSYNEQFF. The CDR3 bases are TGCAGCGTTGAGATCCTAGCGGGAGGGCGCGTTAGCTACAATGAGCAGTTCTTC.

The chain uses TRBV2 and TRBJ2-4; 7 nucleotides match TRBD1. This CDR3 region has 15 residues. V gave up 4 bases and J gave up 8 bases; unmatched junction bases: 11. CDR1 and CDR2 (germline): SNHLY, FYNNEI. The CDR3 DNA reads TGTGCCAGCAGTGCCCGACAGGGTTTATCCGACATTCAGTACTTC. It yields the protein CASSARQGLSDIQYF.

This clone was recorded only once. The same CDR3 also results from other DNA sequences found in this sample. The V and J genes are TRBV27 and TRBJ1-2, with 9 positions matching TRBD1. This CDR3 is built from 12 residues. Germline V gene sequence: CDR1 MNHEY, CDR2 SMNVEV (reference sequence). V lost 5 bases to trimming and J lost 8 bases; unmatched junction nucleotides: 3. This chain's CDR3 is CASSTGGLGYTF. The CDR3 DNA reads TGTGCCAGCAGTACAGGGGGCTTAGGCTACACCTTC.

The chain employs TRBV13 and TRBJ2-3; tentatively, D is TRBD2 (6 bases). Trimming took 5 bases from V and 0 from J, leaving 12 bases between them. Per the germline V gene, CDR1 is PRHDT and CDR2 is FYEKMQ (reference sequence). The CDR3 is made up of 15 amino acids. CDR3 DNA sequence: TGTGCCAGCAGCAACCGGGACTTAAGCACAGATACGCAGTATTTT. Its translation is CASSNRDLSTDTQYF.

The chain uses TRBV5-6 and TRBJ2-7; a possible D gene is TRBD2 (6 bases). Trimming removed 0 bases at V and 7 bases at J, with 11 bases between. Germline V CDR1 and CDR2: SGHDT, YYEEEE. The CDR3 spans 13 residues. The CDR3 bases are TGTGCCAGCAGCTTGGCCTCAGGGAGGGAGCAGTACTTC. It codes for CASSLASGREQYF.

The chain couples TRBV7-7 to TRBJ2-1; 9 nucleotides align to TRBD2. The germline CDR1 and CDR2 sequences are SSHAT and FNYEAQ (reference sequence). The CDR3 is made up of 17 amino acids. V shed 5 bases and J 4 bases; nucleotides not matched to a gene: 12. DNA of the CDR3: TGTGCCAGCAGCCCCGTTGTAGCGGGAGACCTATACAATGAGCAGTTCTTC. It translates to CASSPVVAGDLYNEQFF.

This chain links TRBV7-9 with TRBJ1-2; 7 nucleotides agree with TRBD1. The CDR3 is 15 residues long. Trimming cost V 8 bases and J 6 bases; bases outside gene matches: 15. CDR1 and CDR2 (germline): SEHNR, FQNEAQ (reference sequence). CDR3 in DNA: TGTGCCAGCCCCGACCCTCTGACAGGGTGGAATGGCTACACCTTC. Translating it yields CASPDPLTGWNGYTF.

This clone occurred once. The rearrangement uses TRBV5-4 and TRBJ2-5; D gene uncertain. CDR3 length: 14 residues. Germline V gene data show CDR1 as SGHNT and CDR2 as YYREEE (reference sequence). V dropped 1 base and J dropped 2 bases, with 9 bases sitting between them. DNA of the CDR3: TGTGCCAGCAGCTTGTGGAACGAGCAAGAGACCCAGTACTTC. The encoded protein is CASSLWNEQETQYF.

The chain uses TRBV2 and TRBJ2-3; a weak D match, TRBD2 (5 bases). CDR1 is SNHLY, CDR2 FYNNEI, per germline. This CDR3 spans 14 amino acids. V lost 6 bases, J lost 2 bases, and 12 bases lay in between. DNA of the CDR3: TGTGCCAGCAGAGAGGCGGGCTTCACAGATACGCAGTATTTT. This sequence encodes CASREAGFTDTQYF.